The 23 T cell receptor beta chains given below trace back to one sample, sequenced in a study of blood T cells in healthy people across ages. Through a sample-barcoded 5' primer and a J-beta primer mix, a second PCR was run for roughly 7 to 11 cycles. TCRdb used MiXCR to reprocess the 5' RACE reads, holding one entry per CDR3 protein. The sample has more than 1 million distinct CDR3 sequences; 40% to 50% are singletons. The sequenced sample consisted of blood. These receptors were taken from a woman aged 55-70 years in good health.

This clonotype came up once. The rearrangement uses TRBV7-8 and TRBJ2-1; 14 bases agree with TRBD2. CDR1 and CDR2 (germline): SGHVS, FQNEAQ. The CDR3 is 15 residues long. V dropped 2 bases and J dropped 10; count of bases not matched to a gene: 4. The CDR3 DNA reads as TGTGCCAGCAGCTTAACTGGGACTAGCGGGGGAGAGCAGTTCTTC. Protein: CASSLTGTSGGEQFF.

Notes on this clonotype: Just one base apart from a much larger clone, this may be a read error. The rearrangement uses TRBV24-1 and TRBJ2-3, with a weak D call TRBD1 (5 bases). Germline V CDR1 and CDR2: KGHDR, SFDVKD. Trimming took 5 bases from V and 5 from J, leaving 10 bases between them. The CDR3 totals 13 residues. The CDR3 loop is CATSGEDRDTQYF. The CDR3 DNA reads as TGTGCCACCAGTGGCGAAGACAGAGATACGCAGTATTTT.

The chain uses TRBV20-1 and TRBJ2-1, with TRBD1 as a possible D gene (5 bases). Trimming took off 4 bases at V and 12 bases at J, with 25 bases between the two ends. The CDR3 loop spans 15 amino acids. Germline values: CDR1 DFQATT, CDR2 SNEGSKA (reference sequence). CDR3 sequence reads: CSATSRQGHRGGQFF. Written as DNA, the CDR3 is TGCAGTGCTACCTCCCGGCAGGGTCATAGGGGTGGGCAGTTCTTC.

This clonotype was counted between two and nine times. The chain carries TRBV7-6 and TRBJ1-6; no firm D call. Trimming took off 4 bases at V and 6 bases at J, with 19 bases between the two ends. There are 17 residues in the CDR3. The V gene's germline CDR1 is SGHVS and CDR2 FNYEAQ. The CDR3 nucleotides are TGTGCCAGCAGCTCGGAGCGGGCTACGGGGTTTAATTCACCCCTCCACTTT. This sequence encodes CASSSERATGFNSPLHF.

This clonotype was recorded a few times. The V gene is TRBV29-1, the J gene TRBJ2-1; TRBD2 aligns across 15 bases. The CDR3 covers 17 residues. The germline CDR1 and CDR2 sequences are SQVTM and ANQGSEA. V lost 8 bases and J lost 1; bases outside the gene matches: 9. DNA for the CDR3: TGCAGCACCTCGGGACTAGCGGGAGGAAGATCCTACAATGAGCAGTTCTTC. The encoded protein is CSTSGLAGGRSYNEQFF.

This clonotype appeared a few times. V is TRBV21-1 and J is TRBJ2-7. TRBV21-1 is flagged as a pseudogene. This CDR3 has 14 amino acids. CDR3 in DNA: TGTGCCAGCAGCAGGAGACCCGACTCCTACGAGCAGTACTTC. It encodes CASSRRPDSYEQYF.

The genes are TRBV29-1 and TRBJ2-1; 13 bases align to TRBD2. V lost 3 bases, J lost 0 bases, and 8 bases stayed unmatched. CDR1 is SQVTM and CDR2 is ANQGSEA in the germline V gene. The CDR3 has 18 amino acids. The DNA of the CDR3 is TGCAGCGTTGATGGGACTAGCGGGGCCCGAACCTCCTACAATGAGCAGTTCTTC. This codes for CSVDGTSGARTSYNEQFF.

This clonotype was counted a few times. The chain employs TRBV29-1 and TRBJ1-2; D is uncertain. Trimming cost V 0 bases and J 8 bases, with 16 bases left between them. The CDR3 consists of 14 residues. Germline CDR1 SQVTM, CDR2 ANQGSEA. Here the CDR3 DNA reads TGCAGCGTTGAAGAATCAACCCTAGGTGCCGGCTACACCTTC. Translated: CSVEESTLGAGYTF.

This clonotype was recorded a few times. The rearrangement links TRBV20-1 to TRBJ2-3, with TRBD2 identical over 8 bases. There are 14 residues in the CDR3. Germline V CDR1 and CDR2: DFQATT, SNEGSKA (reference sequence). J was trimmed by 4 bases and V by 0 bases; bases with no gene match: 3. CDR3 loop: CSARDGGRPDTQYF. CDR3 nucleotide sequence: TGCAGTGCTAGAGACGGCGGGAGGCCAGATACGCAGTATTTT.

DNA of the CDR3: TGTGCCACCAGTGTCCGCGGGACAGTAGCAGATACGCAGTATTTT. Translating it yields CATSVRGTVADTQYF. The J gene is TRBJ2-3, the V gene TRBV24-1, with D perhaps TRBD1 (7 bases). Trimming took off 5 bases at V and 4 bases at J, with 15 bases between the two ends. Germline CDR1 KGHDR, CDR2 SFDVKD. The CDR3 spans 15 residues.

The rearrangement uses TRBV5-1 and TRBJ2-3; 7 bases match TRBD1. V shed 4 bases and J 0 bases; nucleotides not matched to a gene: 5. The CDR3 contains 15 residues. The germline V gene encodes CDR1 SGHRS and CDR2 YFSETQ. The CDR3 DNA follows: TGCGCCAGCAGCCAAGACAGGGCAAGCACAGATACGCAGTATTTT. The encoded protein is CASSQDRASTDTQYF.

The V call is TRBV14, the J call TRBJ2-4; weak D call: TRBD1 (6 bases). TRBJ2-7 matches the DNA end more closely, so the J call is doubtful. The CDR3 covers 17 residues. The V gene's germline CDR1 is SGHDN and CDR2 FVKESK. CDR3 protein: CASNPQEYRTDPYEQYF. The CDR3, as DNA: TGTGCCAGCAACCCACAAGAGTACAGGACAGACCCCTACGAGCAGTACTTC.

This clonotype was seen a single time. The chain employs TRBV20-1 and TRBJ2-1; 9 bases map to TRBD1. Losses at the gene ends were 6 bases for V and 10 bases for J; bases not matched to a gene: 13. The CDR3 extends over 14 amino acids. Germline V gene lookup returns CDR1 DFQATT and CDR2 SNEGSKA (reference sequence). CDR3 protein: CSALNDRGEDEQFF. The CDR3 DNA is TGCAGTGCCCTAAATGACAGGGGGGAAGACGAGCAGTTCTTC.

The chain recombines TRBV5-1 with TRBJ1-2; 7 bases are shared with TRBD1. J lost 5 bases, V lost 0 bases, and 10 bases had no gene match. Germline CDR1 is SGHRS and CDR2 is YFSETQ. This CDR3 spans 16 amino acids. The CDR3 coding sequence is TGCGCCAGCAGCTTGGACACCGGGACAGATCGTTATGGCTACACCTTC. Translation gives CASSLDTGTDRYGYTF.

This chain connects TRBV29-1 to TRBJ2-7, with 9 positions matching TRBD2. The CDR3 extends over 13 amino acids. Trimming cost V 6 bases and J 0 bases; bases outside gene matches: 3. From germline, CDR1 is SQVTM and CDR2 ANQGSEA. The DNA of the CDR3 is TGCAGCGTGGTAGCGGGAGCCTCCTACGAGCAGTACTTC. Amino acid sequence: CSVVAGASYEQYF.

On this clonotype itself: At one of its ends the junction is not consistent with the germline gene, which may arise from a read error. V and J are TRBV7-2 and TRBJ1-5; D is ambiguous. The CDR3 runs to 14 residues. The germline V gene has CDR1 SGHTA and CDR2 FQGNSA. The CDR3 protein is CASSLKLGNQPQHF. The CDR3 DNA sequence: TGTGCCAGCAGCCTCAAATTGGGCAACCAGCCCCAGCATTTT. The entire variable domain, with the rest obtained from reference TRBV7-2 and TRBJ1-5, is as follows: GAGVSQSPSNKVTEKGKDVELRCDPISGHTALYWYRQSLGQGLEFLIYFQGNSAPDKSGLPSDRFSAERTGGSVSTLTIQRTQQEDSAVYLCASSLKLGNQPQHFGDGTRLSIL.

This clonotype was counted ten times or more. The chain employs TRBV11-2 and TRBJ2-1; D is undetermined. Germline values: CDR1 SGHAT, CDR2 FQNNGV. The CDR3 is 16 residues long. V was cut by 5 bases and J by 5 bases, with 19 bases left in between. DNA of the CDR3: TGTGCCAGCAGCGGAGAGGTTCGGACGGCCCACAATGAGCAGTTCTTC. Amino acid sequence: CASSGEVRTAHNEQFF.

This CDR3 is CASSFTPAGLGSTDTQYF. The CDR3 DNA sequence: TGTGCCAGCAGTTTCACCCCCGCTGGACTCGGATCCACAGATACGCAGTATTTT. This chain connects TRBV12-3 or TRBV12-4 to TRBJ2-3, with a weak D call TRBD2 (5 bases). The CDR3 runs to 18 residues. Between the trimmed V and J ends, which lost 3 bases and 2 bases, there was a span of 21 bases.

The V gene is TRBV29-1, the J gene TRBJ2-1; 8 nucleotides agree with TRBD1. V lost 6 bases, J lost 7 bases, and 8 bases stayed unmatched. This CDR3 is 13 amino acids long. Germline CDR1 and CDR2: SQVTM and ANQGSEA. CDR3 coding DNA: TGCAGCGTCCAGGACAGGGTGGAGAATGAGCAGTTCTTC. This gives the protein CSVQDRVENEQFF.

This clonotype turned up a few times. The chain uses TRBV13 and TRBJ2-7; D gene uncertain. Germline CDR1 is PRHDT and CDR2 is FYEKMQ (reference sequence). This CDR3 spans 14 amino acids. V was pared by 5 bases and J by 0 bases, with 11 bases between. This chain's CDR3 is CASSPILDSYEQYF. The DNA of the CDR3 is TGTGCCAGCAGCCCCATACTGGACTCCTACGAGCAGTACTTC.

The rearrangement uses TRBV5-1 and TRBJ2-7, with TRBD1 matching over 10 bases. Looked up from germline, CDR1 is SGHRS and CDR2 is YFSETQ. The V segment lost 6 bases and the J segment 5 bases; nucleotides outside the gene matches: 11. The CDR3 contains 15 residues. In DNA, the CDR3 is TGCGCCAGCAAGGTAGGACAGGGGGAAATGGACGAGCAGTACTTC. Translation: CASKVGQGEMDEQYF.

This chain links TRBV5-5 with TRBJ1-2; D is uncertain. The CDR3 covers 16 residues. V gave up 0 bases and J gave up 2 bases, with 14 bases separating them. Germline-derived CDR1 and CDR2 are SGHKS and YYEKEE (reference sequence). The CDR3 reads CASSLGGQTENYGYTF. CDR3 coding DNA: TGTGCCAGCAGCTTGGGAGGGCAGACCGAGAACTATGGCTACACCTTC. The full variable domain, its missing parts supplied by reference TRBV5-5 and TRBJ1-2, is DAGVTQSPTHLIKTRGQQVTLRCSPISGHKSVSWYQQVLGQGPQFIFQYYEKEERGRGNFPDRFSARQFPNYSSELNVNALLLGDSALYLCASSLGGQTENYGYTFGSGTRLTVV.

The CDR3 DNA sequence: TGTGCTAGTGGTCCCGGGACAGGGGACCGCTACGAGCAGTACTTC. Translated, it gives CASGPGTGDRYEQYF. The gene calls are TRBV12-5 and TRBJ2-7; 10 bases match TRBD1. The CDR3 has 15 amino acids. Germline loops: CDR1 LGHNT, CDR2 FRNRAP. J gave up 3 bases and V 5 bases, and 7 bases lay outside the gene matches. Full variable domain (rest looked up from reference TRBV12-5 and TRBJ2-7): DARVTQTPRHKVTEMGQEVTMRCQPILGHNTVFWYRQTMMQGLELLAYFRNRAPLDDSGMPKDRFSAEMPDATLATLKIQPSEPRDSAVYFCASGPGTGDRYEQYFGPGTRLTVT.